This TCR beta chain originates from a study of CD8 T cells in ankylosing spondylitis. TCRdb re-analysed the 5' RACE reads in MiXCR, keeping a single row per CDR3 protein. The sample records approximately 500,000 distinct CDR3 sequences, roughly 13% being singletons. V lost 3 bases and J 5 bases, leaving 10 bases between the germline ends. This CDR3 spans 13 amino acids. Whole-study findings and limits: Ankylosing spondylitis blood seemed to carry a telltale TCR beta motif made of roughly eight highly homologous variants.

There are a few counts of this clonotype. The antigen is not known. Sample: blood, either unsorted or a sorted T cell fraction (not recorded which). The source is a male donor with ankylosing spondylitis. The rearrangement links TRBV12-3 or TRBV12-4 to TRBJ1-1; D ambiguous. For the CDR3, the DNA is TGTGCCAGCAGTTTCGGAGCGGTTACTGAAGCTTTCTTT. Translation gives CASSFGAVTEAFF.